One sample yielded the 20 T cell receptor beta chains listed below, sequenced in a study of molecular identifiers for immune sequencing clone quantification. MiXCR, run by TCRdb on the PCR reads, gives a single entry per CDR3 protein. Here the sample spans about 320,000 distinct CDR3 sequences, 24% being singletons. The sample taken for sequencing was naive CD8+ T cells from blood, with Jurkat cell RNA spiked in. Subset of the sample: FACS-sorted CD8+CD4-CCR7+CD45RA+ naive T cells. The receptors derive from a human donor in good health. Some libraries in this study had Jurkat cell RNA spiked in.

The V gene is TRBV7-8, the J gene TRBJ1-3; maybe TRBD1 (5 bases). Germline CDR1 and CDR2: SGHVS and FQNEAQ. The CDR3 has 14 amino acids. The V end lost 8 bases, the J end lost 2 bases, and 13 bases lay between the germline ends. CDR3 protein: CASGSGGPGNTIYF. CDR3 DNA sequence: TGTGCCAGCGGATCTGGGGGTCCTGGAAACACCATATATTTT.

The chain combines TRBV6-5 with TRBJ1-5; maybe TRBD1 (6 bases). The CDR3 length is 13 residues. Trimming removed 4 bases from V and 6 bases from J, with 10 bases in between. Germline CDR1 is MNHEY and CDR2 is SVGAGI. CDR3 amino acids: CASSSGAFQPQHF. Written as DNA, the CDR3 is TGTGCCAGCAGTTCAGGGGCGTTTCAGCCCCAGCATTTT.

This clonotype was recorded a few times. This CDR3 reads CASSIGLLHNEQFF. The CDR3 DNA reads TGTGCCAGTAGTATAGGTCTCCTCCACAATGAGCAGTTCTTC. The chain recombines TRBV19 with TRBJ2-1; no firm D call. CDR3 length equals 14 residues. The V end lost 1 base, the J end lost 5 bases, and 9 bases lay between the germline ends. Germline-derived CDR1 and CDR2 are LNHDA and SQIVND (reference sequence).

A note on this clonotype: A junction boundary mismatches the germline segment, possibly from a read error. V usage is TRBV4-1 and J usage is TRBJ1-1; possible D gene TRBD1, 6 bases. The length of the CDR3 is 13 residues. The germline V gene encodes CDR1 MGHRA and CDR2 YSYEKL. The CDR3 sequence is CASSQEGGPEAYF. The CDR3 region has the DNA TGCGCCAGCAGCCAAGAGGGGGGGCCTGAAGCTTACTTT.

The chain carries TRBV27 and TRBJ1-6, with 9 bases identical to TRBD1. Losses at the gene ends were 6 bases for V and 8 bases for J; bases not matched to a gene: 8. There are 15 residues in the CDR3. The germline gives CDR1 MNHEY, CDR2 SMNVEV (reference sequence). The chain's CDR3 is CASRPQGASDSPLHF. Written as DNA, the CDR3 is TGTGCCAGCAGGCCACAGGGGGCGAGTGATTCACCCCTCCACTTT.

This chain links TRBV27 with TRBJ1-1, with D uncertain. Germline CDR1 reads MNHEY; CDR2 reads SMNVEV (reference sequence). This CDR3 has 12 amino acids. V gave up 5 bases and J gave up 5 bases, with 9 bases separating them. Written as DNA, the CDR3 is TGTGCCAGCAGTCTTACATGGACTGAAGCTTTCTTT. Its translation is CASSLTWTEAFF.

In this sample, this clonotype turned up many times. V usage is TRBV6-6 and J usage is TRBJ2-7, with D possibly being TRBD1 or TRBD2 (5 bases each). Deletions cut 2 bases from V and 3 bases from J, with 8 bases between. Germline V gene data show CDR1 as MNHNY and CDR2 as SVGAGI (reference sequence). This CDR3 is built from 13 residues. The CDR3: CASSYEGNYEQYF. The CDR3 nucleotides read TGTGCCAGCAGTTACGAGGGGAACTACGAGCAGTACTTC.

With regard to this clonotype: The junction departs from the called germline gene at one end, perhaps through a read error. This rearrangement joins TRBV5-1 to TRBJ2-3; 7 bases line up with TRBD1. The CDR3 has 15 amino acids. Per the germline V gene, CDR1 is SGHRS and CDR2 is YFSETQ. CDR3 DNA sequence: TGCACCAGCAGCCTAGGGACAGCAAGCACAGATACGCAGTATTTT. Residues: CTSSLGTASTDTQYF.

This clonotype was seen ten or more times. V gene TRBV5-5 combines with J gene TRBJ1-1; D gene uncertain. This CDR3 is 16 amino acids long. The V gene's germline CDR1 is SGHKS and CDR2 YYEKEE (reference sequence). Between the trimmed V and J ends, which lost 1 base and 0 bases, there was a span of 13 bases. This chain's CDR3 is CASSLTGPGMNTEAFF. In DNA form, the CDR3 reads TGTGCCAGCAGCTTGACCGGTCCCGGCATGAACACTGAAGCTTTCTTT.

As for this clonotype: At one of its ends the junction is not consistent with the germline gene, which may arise from a read error. The J gene is TRBJ2-1, the V gene TRBV25-1; weak D call: TRBD1 (6 bases). Germline values: CDR1 MGHDK, CDR2 SYGVNS. The CDR3 covers 13 residues. The CDR3 loop is CATRRTAYNERFF. The CDR3 DNA is TGTGCCACCCGGCGGACAGCATACAATGAGCGGTTCTTC. Combining the CDR3 with reference TRBV25-1 and TRBJ2-1 gives the whole variable domain EADIYQTPRYLVIGTGKKITLECSQTMGHDKMYWYQQDPGMELHLIHYSYGVNSTEKGDLSSESTVSRIRTEHFPLTLESARPSHTSQYLCATRRTAYNERFFGPGTRLTVL.

As DNA, the CDR3 is TGCGCCAGCAGCCAGGGACAGGGGGTAGCGAATGAGCAGTTCTTC. It translates to CASSQGQGVANEQFF. This chain connects TRBV4-1 to TRBJ2-1; 11 nucleotides align to TRBD1. Trimming removed 3 bases from V and 7 bases from J; junction bases left unmatched: 5. The CDR3 is 15 amino acids. In germline, CDR1 is MGHRA, CDR2 YSYEKL.

This clonotype was observed many times. The J gene is TRBJ2-2, the V gene TRBV20-1, with D unclear. The length of the CDR3 is 14 residues. Germline V gene sequence: CDR1 DFQATT, CDR2 SNEGSKA (reference sequence). V was pared by 0 bases and J by 3 bases, with 8 bases between. Written as DNA, the CDR3 is TGCAGTGCTAGAGATCCCCAGTACACCGGGGAGCTGTTTTTT. Its translation: CSARDPQYTGELFF.

The V and J genes are TRBV27 and TRBJ2-7; 13 nucleotides line up with TRBD2. Germline V gene sequence: CDR1 MNHEY, CDR2 SMNVEV (reference sequence). The CDR3 loop spans 16 amino acids. The V and J ends lost 5 bases and 6 bases, in that order; junction bases with no gene match: 10. Here the CDR3 reads CASSPTGTSGITEQYF. As DNA, the CDR3 is TGTGCCAGCAGTCCGACAGGGACTAGCGGGATCACCGAGCAGTACTTC.

This clonotype was counted at least ten times. This rearrangement joins TRBV20-1 to TRBJ2-7; the match to TRBD1 covers 7 bases. Germline values: CDR1 DFQATT, CDR2 SNEGSKA (reference sequence). CDR3 length: 16 residues. The V and J ends lost 0 bases and 0 bases, in that order; junction bases with no gene match: 8. Here the CDR3 reads CSARDAHRGFSYEQYF. CDR3 nucleotide sequence: TGCAGTGCTAGAGATGCTCACAGGGGATTCTCCTACGAGCAGTACTTC.

This clonotype was seen only a few times. The gene calls are TRBV28 and TRBJ2-3; no clear D. The CDR3 runs to 12 residues. Per germline, CDR1 MDHEN and CDR2 SYDVKM. V was trimmed by 8 bases and J by 2 bases, leaving 8 bases between them. The CDR3, as DNA: TGTGCCAGCGGAGACTCCACAGATACGCAGTATTTT. Protein: CASGDSTDTQYF.

V gene TRBV20-1 combines with J gene TRBJ2-3; D is ambiguous. The germline gives CDR1 DFQATT, CDR2 SNEGSKA (reference sequence). The CDR3 runs 12 residues. The V end lost 6 bases, the J end lost 3 bases, and 10 bases lay between the germline ends. Here the CDR3 reads CSAPFQTDTQYF. Written as DNA, the CDR3 is TGCAGTGCCCCCTTTCAAACAGATACGCAGTATTTT.

This clonotype appeared many times. The chain links TRBV7-9 to TRBJ1-1; TRBD1 is a possible D gene (5 bases). Germline CDR1 is SEHNR and CDR2 is FQNEAQ (reference sequence). This CDR3 is built from 13 residues. CDR3 amino acids: CAIGGGGITEAFF. DNA for the CDR3: TGTGCTATCGGTGGGGGGGGAATCACTGAAGCTTTCTTT.

A remark on this clonotype: The CDR3 carries no conserved terminal phenylalanine or tryptophan, so it likely arises from a read error. V and J are TRBV10-1 and TRBJ2-7; D is perhaps TRBD1 (6 bases). The CDR3 length is 15 residues. The ends were cut back, 4 bases at V and 2 bases at J, with 15 bases in the middle. The germline V gene has CDR1 WNHNN and CDR2 SYGVQD (reference sequence). The CDR3 DNA is TGCGCCAGCAGTGGGGACACTATGCAACCCTACGAGCAGTACTCC. This gives the protein CASSGDTMQPYEQYS.

This clonotype was detected ten times or more. The CDR3 nucleotides are TGTGCCAGCAGTTATGGACAGGGGTTAGAGACCCAGTACTTC. It is translated as CASSYGQGLETQYF. The chain employs TRBV6-5 and TRBJ2-5; the match to TRBD1 covers 9 bases. This CDR3 is 14 amino acids long. Trimming removed 3 bases from V and 4 bases from J; junction bases left unmatched: 3. Germline assignment: CDR1 MNHEY and CDR2 SVGAGI.

This clonotype was observed a handful of times. The chain uses TRBV11-2 and TRBJ2-1; 7 positions agree with TRBD2. From germline, CDR1 is SGHAT and CDR2 FQNNGV. This CDR3 is built from 18 residues. The J segment lost 0 bases and the V segment lost 1 base, leaving 9 bases of the junction unmatched. In nucleotides, the CDR3 is TGTGCCAGCAGCTTAGGAGTTAGCGGGCGCAACTCCTACAATGAGCAGTTCTTC. Its protein product is CASSLGVSGRNSYNEQFF.